This T cell receptor (beta chain) was observed in a study of T cells expressing NK-cell markers. Turning to the study itself: Seven of the eight sequenced donors were classified as HCMV-seropositive, and one was classified as seronegative. The study, taken as a whole, reports: In about 6 donors, dominant CD3+CD56+NKG2C+ clones formed roughly 1.0-7.0% of CD8+ cells.

Points on this clonotype: The target antigen is unknown.

It was by 5'RACE template switching with UMIs that TCR beta cDNA was made. TCRdb reprocessed the 5' RACE reads; each CDR3 protein has one entry and no DNA is given. This listing includes about 120,000 distinct CDR3 sequences. The CDR3 is 13 residues long. The germline V gene encodes CDR1 SQVTM and CDR2 ANQGSEA. The chain combines TRBV29-1 with TRBJ1-2; TCRdb returns TRBD1, unconfirmable since there is no DNA. Material: blood T cells: a sorted CD56 or NKG2C T cell subset, CD4+ or CD8+ T cells, or bulk PBMC T cells (not recorded which). The sequence came from a woman aged 18 to 75 in good health. CDR3 region: CSVEDDRAYGYTF. Based on the CDR3 plus reference TRBV29-1 and TRBJ1-2, the full variable domain is SAVISQKPSRDICQRGTSLTIQCQVDSQVTMMFWYRQQPGQSLTLIATANQGSEATYESGFVIDKFPISRPNLTFSTLTVSNMSPEDSSIYLCSVEDDRAYGYTFGSGTRLTVV.